These 23 T cell receptor beta chains came from one sample sequenced in a study of blood T cells in healthy people across ages. A second PCR of 7 to 11 cycles used a sample-barcoded 5' primer and a J-beta primer mix. TCRdb re-called the 5' RACE reads through MiXCR, storing one row per CDR3 protein. In the table there are roughly 500,000 distinct CDR3 sequences, approximately 27% of which are singletons. The sample comprised blood. These receptors were collected from a woman between 70 and 85 years old in good health.

In this sample, this clonotype turned up a few times. The V call is TRBV7-2, the J call TRBJ1-1; 8 bases line up with TRBD1. Losses at the gene ends were 4 bases for V and 7 bases for J; bases not matched to a gene: 11. From germline, CDR1 is SGHTA and CDR2 FQGNSA. CDR3 size: 15 residues. CDR3 sequence reads: CASSSPDRAGFEAFF. The CDR3 DNA reads TGTGCCAGCAGCTCCCCGGACAGGGCGGGATTTGAAGCTTTCTTT.

The rearrangement uses TRBV7-8 and TRBJ1-2; TRBD1 is a possible D gene (6 bases). The ends were cut back, 5 bases at V and 6 bases at J, with 13 bases in the middle. Germline CDR1 reads SGHVS; CDR2 reads FQNEAQ. The CDR3 runs 13 residues. Here the CDR3 DNA reads TGTGCCAGCAGCAAGAGAGCAGGGGATGGCTACACCTTC. It yields the protein CASSKRAGDGYTF.

This clonotype was picked up a small number of times. V and J are TRBV7-8 and TRBJ2-1, with unresolved D. The CDR3 sequence is 16 residues long. Germline CDR1 is SGHVS and CDR2 is FQNEAQ. Trimming took 4 bases from V and 8 from J, leaving 21 bases between them. CDR3 amino acids: CASSSHSDELSDEQFF. CDR3 DNA: TGTGCCAGCAGCTCGCACTCGGACGAGCTTTCGGATGAGCAGTTCTTC.

J is TRBJ1-2 and V is TRBV27; the match to TRBD1 covers 8 bases. There are 14 residues in the CDR3. The V and J ends lost 6 bases and 3 bases, in that order; junction bases with no gene match: 6. CDR1 is MNHEY and CDR2 is SMNVEV in the germline V gene (reference sequence). CDR3 in DNA: TGTGCCAGCAGACAGGGGGTTGAACACTATGGCTACACCTTC. This encodes CASRQGVEHYGYTF.

The J gene is TRBJ2-7, the V gene TRBV3-1, with a tentative D call TRBD2 (6 bases). V was shortened by 3 bases and J by 9 bases, with 18 bases between the two germline ends. There are 14 residues in the CDR3. Germline V lookup: CDR1 LGHDT, CDR2 YNNKEL (reference sequence). The CDR3 nucleotides are TGTGCCAGCAGCCAGGCAGGGCAGGGAGGTGCGCAGTACTTC. Its protein is CASSQAGQGGAQYF.

The rearrangement joins TRBV15 to TRBJ1-4, with TRBD1 identical over 9 bases. Germline loops: CDR1 LNHNV, CDR2 YYDKDF (reference sequence). The ends lost 2 bases at V and 8 bases at J; junction bases unmatched: 9. The CDR3 is made up of 16 amino acids. The CDR3 loop is CATSRSPGQGYEKLFF. Written as DNA, the CDR3 is TGTGCCACCAGCAGATCCCCGGGACAGGGTTACGAAAAACTGTTTTTT.

The chain has TRBV3-1 and TRBJ2-7; the match to TRBD2 covers 7 bases. Trimming cost V 0 bases and J 4 bases; bases outside gene matches: 15. CDR1 is LGHDT and CDR2 is YNNKEL in the germline V gene (reference sequence). The CDR3 is 18 amino acids. The CDR3 bases are TGTGCCAGCAGCCAAGATTGGGGAGCGGGGCTGCTTAGTTACGAGCAGTACTTC. Protein product: CASSQDWGAGLLSYEQYF.

The count of this clonotype is one. The chain employs TRBV6-2 or TRBV6-3 and TRBJ2-5; 9 bases map to TRBD2. CDR3 length: 13 amino acids. The germline CDR1 and CDR2 sequences are MNHEY and SVGEGT. V shed 8 bases, J shed 5 bases, and the junction held 6 bases outside the gene matches. The CDR3 spells CASHIAGEETQYF. CDR3 in DNA: TGTGCCAGCCATATAGCGGGGGAGGAGACCCAGTACTTC.

This clonotype was picked up a small number of times. This chain joins TRBV9 and TRBJ1-3, with 9 nucleotides matching TRBD1. The CDR3 has 16 amino acids. Germline CDR1 SGDLS, CDR2 YYNGEE. V was clipped by 2 bases and J by 4 bases; unmatched bases: 7. The CDR3 sequence: CASSVGQGRLGNTIYF. The CDR3 bases are TGTGCCAGCAGCGTGGGACAGGGACGATTGGGAAACACCATATATTTT.

This clonotype was observed a handful of times. This rearrangement joins TRBV20-1 to TRBJ1-5, with TRBD1 matching 8 bases. CDR1 and CDR2 (germline): DFQATT, SNEGSKA (reference sequence). The J segment lost 0 bases and the V segment lost 6 bases, leaving 7 bases of the junction unmatched. The CDR3 spans 15 residues. CDR3 DNA sequence: TGCAGTGCCGCGCCAGGGGGCGTTAGCAATCAGCCCCAGCATTTT. It codes for CSAAPGGVSNQPQHF.

This clonotype was counted only a few times. This chain connects TRBV5-1 to TRBJ2-5; 8 nucleotides agree with TRBD1. The V segment lost 2 bases and the J segment 1 base; nucleotides outside the gene matches: 7. This CDR3 has 16 residues. CDR1 is SGHRS and CDR2 is YFSETQ in the germline V gene. This chain's CDR3 is CASSFAGGSGQETQYF. CDR3 nucleotides: TGCGCCAGCAGCTTCGCAGGGGGCAGTGGCCAAGAGACCCAGTACTTC.

This clonotype was detected a few times. This chain connects TRBV6-2 or TRBV6-3 to TRBJ2-5, with D possibly being TRBD2 (5 bases). The tail of the sequence fits TRBJ2-7 better, so the J call may be wrong. CDR1 is MNHEY and CDR2 is SVGEGT in the germline V gene. The CDR3 length is 15 residues. Here the CDR3 reads CASSLTGTTVYEQYF. The CDR3 DNA reads as TGTGCCAGCAGCCTGACGGGAACCACTGTTTACGAGCAGTACTTC.

Only a few counts were recorded for this clonotype. The chain combines TRBV15 with TRBJ2-7; D is possibly TRBD2 (6 bases). The J call could be wrong; TRBJ2-1 is a better fit for the DNA end. This CDR3 spans 15 amino acids. The V gene's germline CDR1 is LNHNV and CDR2 YYDKDF (reference sequence). Here the CDR3 DNA reads TGTGCCACCAGCAGAGGGGACTCTGTTGTCGATGAGCAGTTCTTC. As protein: CATSRGDSVVDEQFF.

J is TRBJ2-3 and V is TRBV29-1; weak D call: TRBD2 (5 bases). The CDR3 has 13 residues. V was trimmed by 3 bases and J by 2 bases, leaving 9 bases between them. Looked up from germline, CDR1 is SQVTM and CDR2 is ANQGSEA. CDR3 region: CSVETTFTDTQYF. The CDR3 DNA follows: TGCAGCGTTGAGACTACCTTCACAGATACGCAGTATTTT.

This clonotype was detected a few times. The chain is built from TRBV6-1 and TRBJ1-1, with 10 bases matching TRBD1. The CDR3 is 16 residues long. CDR1 MNHNS and CDR2 SASEGT come from the germline V gene. V lost 4 bases and J lost 1; bases outside the gene matches: 6. DNA for the CDR3: TGTGCCAGCAGTGTCGGGACAGGGGTCGGGAACACTGAAGCTTTCTTT. Residues: CASSVGTGVGNTEAFF.

The V gene is TRBV10-3, the J gene TRBJ2-7; TRBD2 matches at 10 bases. The CDR3 has 14 amino acids. The V segment lost 4 bases and the J segment 2 bases; nucleotides outside the gene matches: 2. The germline CDR1 and CDR2 sequences are ENHRY and SYGVKD. Here the CDR3 reads CAISGTSGPYEQYF. In DNA form, the CDR3 reads TGTGCCATCAGTGGGACTAGCGGCCCCTACGAGCAGTACTTC.

This clonotype turned up a few times. The chain couples TRBV20-1 to TRBJ1-2, with D possibly matching TRBD1 (6 bases). The V end lost 8 bases, the J end lost 5 bases, and 15 bases lay between the germline ends. In germline, CDR1 is DFQATT, CDR2 SNEGSKA (reference sequence). This CDR3 has 12 residues. CDR3 DNA sequence: TGCAGTTCCCTTGACAGGAATTATGGCTACACCTTC. It yields the protein CSSLDRNYGYTF.

The chain combines TRBV20-1 with TRBJ2-5; perhaps D is TRBD1 or TRBD2 (5 bases each). Trimming stripped 5 bases from V and 5 bases from J, with 15 bases between. The CDR3 is made up of 13 amino acids. Germline V lookup: CDR1 DFQATT, CDR2 SNEGSKA (reference sequence). The CDR3 region has the DNA TGCAGTGCTTGTCTGTGGGGCGGGGAGACCCAGTACTTC. Protein sequence: CSACLWGGETQYF.

The gene calls are TRBV4-3 and TRBJ1-4, with D unresolved. The germline V and J ends were trimmed by 0 bases and 4 bases, with 9 bases remaining between them. The CDR3 loop spans 15 amino acids. Per the germline V gene, CDR1 is LGHNA and CDR2 is YSLEER. CDR3 in amino acids: CASSQDYGFNEKLFF. For the CDR3, the DNA is TGCGCCAGCAGCCAAGACTACGGTTTTAATGAAAAACTGTTTTTT.

This chain joins TRBV6-2 or TRBV6-3 and TRBJ2-7; TRBD2 matches 7 bases. Trimming at V came to 8 bases and at J to 0 bases, leaving 13 bases not matched to a gene. CDR3 length: 16 amino acids. Germline V lookup: CDR1 MNHEY, CDR2 SVGEGT. The CDR3 loop reads CASRVGLAVLSYEQYF. The CDR3 DNA reads TGTGCCAGCCGGGTCGGGCTAGCGGTTCTCTCCTACGAGCAGTACTTC.

This clonotype was detected a few times. The J gene is TRBJ1-1, the V gene TRBV2, with D possibly being TRBD1 (5 bases). In germline, CDR1 is SNHLY, CDR2 FYNNEI. The CDR3 is 16 amino acids. V dropped 2 bases and J dropped 5 bases, with 18 bases sitting between them. The CDR3 reads CASSETIRQGQTEAFF. CDR3 DNA sequence: TGTGCCAGCAGTGAAACTATCCGTCAGGGTCAGACTGAAGCTTTCTTT.

This clonotype was detected ten times or more. The rearrangement joins TRBV29-1 to TRBJ2-7, with 9 bases lining up with TRBD1. V shed 0 bases, J shed 6 bases, and the junction held 12 bases outside the gene matches. Germline CDR1 is SQVTM and CDR2 is ANQGSEA. This CDR3 comprises 16 residues. The CDR3 bases are TGCAGCGTTGAAGATATGGACAGGGGATCCAGTATCGAGCAGTACTTC. Amino acids: CSVEDMDRGSSIEQYF.

This clonotype came up many times. This CDR3 is CASSYTTGGQTEAFF. CDR3 bases: TGTGCCAGCAGTTACACTACAGGGGGGCAAACTGAAGCTTTCTTT. The V and J genes are TRBV6-6 and TRBJ1-1; 8 nucleotides agree with TRBD1. CDR1 MNHNY and CDR2 SVGAGI come from the germline V gene (reference sequence). The CDR3 length is 15 residues. The ends lost 2 bases at V and 5 bases at J; junction bases unmatched: 7.